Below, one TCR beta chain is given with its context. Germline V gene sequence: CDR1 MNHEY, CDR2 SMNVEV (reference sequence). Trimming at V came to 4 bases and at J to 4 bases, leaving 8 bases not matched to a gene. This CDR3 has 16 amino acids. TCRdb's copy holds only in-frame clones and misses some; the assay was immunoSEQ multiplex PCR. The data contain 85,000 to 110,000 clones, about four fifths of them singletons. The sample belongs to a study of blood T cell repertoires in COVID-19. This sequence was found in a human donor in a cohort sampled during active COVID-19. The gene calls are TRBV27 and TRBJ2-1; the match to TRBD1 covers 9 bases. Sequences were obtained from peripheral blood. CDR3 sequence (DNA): TGTGCCAGCAGTTCGTCACAGGGGGCCAGGTACAATGAGCAGTTCTTC. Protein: CASSSSQGARYNEQFF.